A single sample gave rise to the 9 T cell receptor beta chains below, sequenced in a study of cytomegalovirus exposure and HLA in healthy donors. PCR amplification relied on 60 Vbeta primers (plus 13 Jbeta primers). Assay: immunoSEQ multiplex PCR; the TCRdb copy retains only in-frame clones and omits some. This sample's table reports about 100,000 clones. Sequencing input: PBMCs. These receptors all come from a man between 50 and 59 years old in good health and CMV-seronegative.

This chain links TRBV7-9 with TRBJ1-4; D possibly corresponds to TRBD1 (5 bases). The CDR3 loop spans 14 amino acids. CDR1 and CDR2 from the germline V gene are SEHNR and FQNEAQ (reference sequence). The germline V and J ends were trimmed by 2 bases and 7 bases, with 11 bases remaining between them. CDR3: CASSLQGMGEKLFF. For the CDR3, the DNA is TGTGCCAGCAGCTTACAGGGAATGGGTGAAAAACTGTTTTTT.

The chain links TRBV7-2 to TRBJ2-1, with D tentatively TRBD1 (5 bases). V was trimmed by 4 bases and J by 5 bases, leaving 9 bases between them. The CDR3 is 13 residues long. The germline CDR1 and CDR2 sequences are SGHTA and FQGNSA. Here the CDR3 reads CASSSQGDNEQFF. CDR3 bases: TGTGCCAGCAGCTCCCAAGGGGACAATGAGCAGTTCTTC.

This rearrangement joins TRBV30 to TRBJ2-7; D possibly corresponds to TRBD2 (5 bases). The V and J ends lost 3 bases and 1 base respectively, with 16 bases between them. CDR3 length equals 15 residues. CDR1 is GTSNPN, CDR2 SVGIG, per germline (reference sequence). Here the CDR3 DNA reads TGTGCCTGGAGCTCCCAGCGCGGAGGATCCTACGAGCAGTACTTC. Translating it yields CAWSSQRGGSYEQYF.

The chain couples TRBV6-5 to TRBJ2-1, with 7 nucleotides matching TRBD2. The V gene's germline CDR1 is MNHEY and CDR2 SVGAGI. The junction had 12 bases not matched to a gene; V was cut back by 7 bases and J by 9 bases. This CDR3 has 14 residues. The CDR3, as DNA: TGTGCCAGCATCCCAGGCGGGAGTTCTGGTGAGCAGTTCTTC. It is translated as CASIPGGSSGEQFF.

The rearrangement uses TRBV7-2 and TRBJ2-7; TRBD1 aligns across 8 bases. Trimming cost V 7 bases and J 3 bases; bases outside gene matches: 8. The CDR3 has 14 residues. Germline CDR1 SGHTA, CDR2 FQGNSA. CDR3 DNA: TGTGCCAGCACGCTGGACAGGGCGAGCTACGAGCAGTACTTC. Protein: CASTLDRASYEQYF.

This rearrangement joins TRBV4-1 to TRBJ2-3; TRBD2 matches at 9 bases. Trimming at V came to 4 bases and at J to 4 bases, leaving 9 bases not matched to a gene. Germline V CDR1 and CDR2: MGHRA, YSYEKL. The CDR3 sequence is 16 residues long. CDR3 region: CASSPPAGGPSDTQYF. The CDR3 nucleotides are TGCGCCAGCAGCCCGCCGGCGGGGGGGCCATCAGATACGCAGTATTTT.

The chain links TRBV19 to TRBJ1-2, with 9 nucleotides matching TRBD1. The V gene's germline CDR1 is LNHDA and CDR2 SQIVND (reference sequence). The trim removed 7 bases at V and 1 base at J, leaving 7 bases unmatched. The CDR3 runs to 15 residues. This CDR3 is CASTERGQGNYGYTF. The CDR3 DNA reads as TGTGCCAGTACCGAGCGGGGACAGGGTAACTATGGCTACACCTTC.

The chain is built from TRBV7-2 and TRBJ1-4, with 8 bases that match TRBD1. V gave up 3 bases and J gave up 7 bases; unmatched junction bases: 7. CDR1 and CDR2 from the germline V gene are SGHTA and FQGNSA. The CDR3 is 15 residues long. In DNA form, the CDR3 reads TGTGCCAGCAGCTTGGGACAGGCGGGGTTTGAAAAACTGTTTTTT. Its translation is CASSLGQAGFEKLFF. The full variable domain, completed using reference TRBV7-2 and TRBJ1-4, is GAGVSQSPSNKVTEKGKDVELRCDPISGHTALYWYRQSLGQGLEFLIYFQGNSAPDKSGLPSDRFSAERTGGSVSTLTIQRTQQEDSAVYLCASSLGQAGFEKLFFGSGTQLSVL.

The chain employs TRBV7-9 and TRBJ2-3; D may be TRBD2 (6 bases). CDR3 size: 13 residues. V lost 5 bases and J 7 bases, leaving 13 bases between the germline ends. CDR1 is SEHNR and CDR2 is FQNEAQ in the germline V gene (reference sequence). CDR3 region: CASSPGGRNTQYF. The CDR3 DNA follows: TGTGCCAGCAGCCCCGGGGGTAGAAATACGCAGTATTTT.